The rows below give T cell receptor beta chains drawn from one sample of a study of shared clonotypes between healthy human individuals. Libraries were prepared by immunoSEQ multiplex PCR; TCRdb keeps only in-frame clonotypes and omits some of them. Of more than 2 million clones listed, roughly 96% are singletons. Input material: naive CD4+ T cells sorted from blood. The receptor set was obtained from a young man in good health. The CDR3 runs from the conserved cysteine through the conserved F or W. A D gene is named only where the DNA matches it firmly. A row's size may be missing; if present it is once, few, many or a size class.

j_gene: TRBJ1-1
abundance: -
d_gene: -
v_gene: TRBV10-3
CDR3nt: TGTGCCATCAGTGATGGGGCGCCGGTCACTGAAGCTTTCTTT
CDR3aa: CAISDGAPVTEAFF

j_gene: TRBJ2-7
abundance: -
d_gene: TRBD1
v_gene: TRBV5-1
CDR3nt: TGCGCCAGCAGCTTGGGGTTGACAGGGGACGCCTACGAGCAGTACTTC
CDR3aa: CASSLGLTGDAYEQYF

j_gene: TRBJ2-7
abundance: -
d_gene: -
v_gene: TRBV6-5
CDR3nt: TGTGCCAGCAGTAGGGAGTTTGGGTACGAGCAGTACTTC
CDR3aa: CASSREFGYEQYF

j_gene: TRBJ2-5
abundance: -
d_gene: TRBD1
v_gene: TRBV7-9
CDR3nt: TGTGCCAGCAGCACGAAGACAGGGTCGATTACCCAAGAGACCCAGTACTTC
CDR3aa: CASSTKTGSITQETQYF

j_gene: TRBJ1-2
abundance: -
d_gene: TRBD1
v_gene: TRBV13
CDR3nt: TGTGCCAGCAGCTTAGGTGGCAGGGGGTATGGCTACACCTTC
CDR3aa: CASSLGGRGYGYTF

j_gene: TRBJ1-1
abundance: -
d_gene: -
v_gene: TRBV14
CDR3nt: TGTGCCAGCACCAGTTTTTCAGGTGGCACTGAAGCTTTCTTT
CDR3aa: CASTSFSGGTEAFF

j_gene: TRBJ2-1
abundance: -
d_gene: -
v_gene: TRBV4-3
CDR3nt: TGCGCCAGCAGCCACCCTACGAAGGGGGGGAGGCCCTACAATGAGCAGTTCTTC
CDR3aa: CASSHPTKGGRPYNEQFF

j_gene: TRBJ1-1
abundance: -
d_gene: -
v_gene: TRBV11-2
CDR3nt: TGTGCCAGCAGCCTCGGGACCGGGTATGAAGCTTTCTTT
CDR3aa: CASSLGTGYEAFF

j_gene: TRBJ2-4
abundance: -
d_gene: -
v_gene: TRBV19
CDR3nt: TGTGCCAGTAGTATGTACCTCGAAAACATTCAGTACTTC
CDR3aa: CASSMYLENIQYF

j_gene: TRBJ2-2
abundance: -
d_gene: -
v_gene: TRBV15
CDR3nt: TGTGCCACCAGCAGAGATCAAGGGATCCGCACCGGGGAGCTGTTTTTT
CDR3aa: CATSRDQGIRTGELFF

j_gene: TRBJ1-5
abundance: -
d_gene: -
v_gene: TRBV10-3
CDR3nt: TGTGCCATCAGTGCCTCAGGGTCAAATCAGCCCCAGCATTTT
CDR3aa: CAISASGSNQPQHF

j_gene: TRBJ1-3
abundance: -
d_gene: TRBD1
v_gene: TRBV30
CDR3nt: TGTGCCTGGAGTCCTGGGACAGCGGGAGGGACTGGAAACACCATATATTTT
CDR3aa: CAWSPGTAGGTGNTIYF

j_gene: TRBJ2-7
abundance: once
d_gene: TRBD1
v_gene: TRBV5-4
CDR3nt: TGTGCCAGCAGCTTGGGGGGACAGGGGAGGGACGAGCAGTACTTC
CDR3aa: CASSLGGQGRDEQYF

j_gene: TRBJ2-2
abundance: -
d_gene: -
v_gene: TRBV27
CDR3nt: TGTGCCAGCACCTCAGGACAGACGAACACCGGGGAGCTGTTTTTT
CDR3aa: CASTSGQTNTGELFF

j_gene: TRBJ2-7
abundance: -
d_gene: -
v_gene: TRBV7-2
CDR3nt: TGTGCCAGCAGCTCTCCGGGACCCTACGAGCAGTACTTC
CDR3aa: CASSSPGPYEQYF

j_gene: TRBJ2-3
abundance: once
d_gene: -
v_gene: TRBV11-2
CDR3nt: TGTGCCAGCAGCTCCCTCCTGAGGCGGCGGACCCGCACAGATACGCAGTATTTT
CDR3aa: CASSSLLRRRTRTDTQYF

j_gene: TRBJ1-2
abundance: -
d_gene: -
v_gene: TRBV14
CDR3nt: TGTGCCAGCAGCCAAGAAGATACGGGGGGTTATGGCTACACCTTC
CDR3aa: CASSQEDTGGYGYTF

j_gene: TRBJ1-6
abundance: once
d_gene: -
v_gene: TRBV30
CDR3nt: TGTGCCTGGAAACTAGGGACCTATAATTCACCCCTCCACTTT
CDR3aa: CAWKLGTYNSPLHF

j_gene: TRBJ1-3
abundance: -
d_gene: TRBD1
v_gene: TRBV29-1
CDR3nt: TGCAGCGTCGTCGAAGGTAAATTACAGGGGGCGCCTCCCTTCGCTGGAAACACCATATATTTT
CDR3aa: CSVVEGKLQGAPPFAGNTIYF

j_gene: TRBJ1-2
abundance: -
d_gene: -
v_gene: TRBV30
CDR3nt: TGTGCCTGGACCCCCTTAGGGGGAGGCTACACCTTC
CDR3aa: CAWTPLGGGYTF

j_gene: TRBJ2-2
abundance: -
d_gene: TRBD1
v_gene: TRBV27
CDR3nt: TGTGCCAGCACCTCCGGGACAGGGGCCACCGGGGAGCTGTTTTTT
CDR3aa: CASTSGTGATGELFF

j_gene: TRBJ1-6
abundance: -
d_gene: -
v_gene: TRBV6-6
CDR3nt: TGTGCCAGCAGTTACGGGGAGTATAATTCACCCCTCCACTTT
CDR3aa: CASSYGEYNSPLHF

j_gene: TRBJ2-4
abundance: -
d_gene: TRBD1
v_gene: TRBV6-5
CDR3nt: TGTGCCAGCAGTTCGGACAGGGCAGCCAAAAACATTCAGTACTTC
CDR3aa: CASSSDRAAKNIQYF

j_gene: TRBJ2-7
abundance: -
d_gene: TRBD1
v_gene: TRBV7-2
CDR3nt: TGTGCCAGCAGCGCGGGACAGGGGGCCTTGGACGAGCAGTACTTC
CDR3aa: CASSAGQGALDEQYF

j_gene: TRBJ2-7
abundance: -
d_gene: TRBD2
v_gene: TRBV9
CDR3nt: TGTGCCAGCAGCGTAGGGGACGGACTAGCGGATTACGAGCAGTACTTC
CDR3aa: CASSVGDGLADYEQYF

j_gene: TRBJ2-1
abundance: -
d_gene: -
v_gene: TRBV7-2
CDR3nt: TGTGCCAGCAGCTTACAGGGACCCTACAATGAGCAGTTCTTC
CDR3aa: CASSLQGPYNEQFF

j_gene: TRBJ1-1
abundance: -
d_gene: -
v_gene: TRBV7-9
CDR3nt: TGTGCCAGCAGCTTATCACAGGGGAACACTGAAGCTTTCTTT
CDR3aa: CASSLSQGNTEAFF

j_gene: TRBJ1-3
abundance: -
d_gene: -
v_gene: TRBV5-1
CDR3nt: TGCGCCAGCAGCTTGGTTGGCAGCCTTTCTGGAAACACCATATATTTT
CDR3aa: CASSLVGSLSGNTIYF

j_gene: TRBJ1-2
abundance: -
d_gene: -
v_gene: TRBV9
CDR3nt: TGTGCCAGCAGCGTCGGGACTCGCCTGGGCTACACCTTC
CDR3aa: CASSVGTRLGYTF

j_gene: TRBJ1-6
abundance: -
d_gene: -
v_gene: TRBV18
CDR3nt: TGTGCCAGCTCACCACCGGAGGGTCTCTCCTATAATTCACCCCTCCACTTT
CDR3aa: CASSPPEGLSYNSPLHF

j_gene: TRBJ1-2
abundance: -
d_gene: TRBD1
v_gene: TRBV20-1
CDR3nt: TGCAGTGCGTCCCAGGGGGGTGGCTACACCTTC
CDR3aa: CSASQGGGYTF

j_gene: TRBJ1-6
abundance: once
d_gene: -
v_gene: TRBV5-1
CDR3nt: TGCGCCAGCAGCTTGGCGGGGCAAGGTTCACCCCTCCACTTT
CDR3aa: CASSLAGQGSPLHF

j_gene: TRBJ1-2
abundance: -
d_gene: TRBD1
v_gene: TRBV6-5
CDR3nt: TGTGCCAGCAGTTACCAGGGAACAGGGGTCGATGGCTACACCTTC
CDR3aa: CASSYQGTGVDGYTF

j_gene: TRBJ2-6
abundance: few
d_gene: -
v_gene: TRBV5-1
CDR3nt: TGCGCCAGCAGCTTAGAGGGCGCGAGCTCTGGGGCCAACGTCCTGACTTTC
CDR3aa: CASSLEGASSGANVLTF

j_gene: TRBJ1-6
abundance: -
d_gene: -
v_gene: TRBV9
CDR3nt: TGTGCCAGCAGCGTAGAGGGAGGGGGGAGTTCACCCCTCCACTTT
CDR3aa: CASSVEGGGSSPLHF

j_gene: TRBJ2-3
abundance: -
d_gene: -
v_gene: TRBV7-2
CDR3nt: TGTGCCAGCAGCCAGGCTGGACTCCGTGAAGATACGCAGTATTTT
CDR3aa: CASSQAGLREDTQYF

j_gene: TRBJ1-1
abundance: -
d_gene: -
v_gene: TRBV5-1
CDR3nt: TGCGCCAGCAGCCTCAGGGAAAACACTGAAGCTTTCTTT
CDR3aa: CASSLRENTEAFF

j_gene: TRBJ1-1
abundance: -
d_gene: -
v_gene: TRBV6-1
CDR3nt: TGTGCCAGCAGTGAACAACCTGGGGGGACTGAAGCTTTCTTT
CDR3aa: CASSEQPGGTEAFF

j_gene: TRBJ1-2
abundance: -
d_gene: TRBD1
v_gene: TRBV27
CDR3nt: TGTGCCAGCAGGAAGACAGGGGCGGGTGGCTACACCTTC
CDR3aa: CASRKTGAGGYTF

j_gene: TRBJ2-3
abundance: -
d_gene: -
v_gene: TRBV7-9
CDR3nt: TGTGCCAGCAGCCTAAGACTCACAGATACGCAGTATTTT
CDR3aa: CASSLRLTDTQYF

j_gene: TRBJ2-3
abundance: -
d_gene: -
v_gene: TRBV25-1
CDR3nt: TGTGCCAGCTCTTTCGGGAGCCCAGCAGATACGCAGTATTTT
CDR3aa: CASSFGSPADTQYF

j_gene: TRBJ2-3
abundance: -
d_gene: -
v_gene: TRBV5-5
CDR3nt: TGTGCCAGCAGCTTGGGGTACACAGATACGCAGTATTTT
CDR3aa: CASSLGYTDTQYF

j_gene: TRBJ2-1
abundance: -
d_gene: -
v_gene: TRBV11-3
CDR3nt: TGTGCCAGCAGCTCCGACCTAGGGGTGCCGTACAATGAGCAGTTCTTC
CDR3aa: CASSSDLGVPYNEQFF